This T cell receptor beta chain is from a study of radiation and T cells in renal cell carcinoma. The junction had 7 bases not matched to a gene; V was cut back by 6 bases and J by 8 bases. The CDR3 is made up of 13 amino acids. Germline loops: CDR1 LNHDA, CDR2 SQIVND (reference sequence). Study-level findings and limits: From baseline, blood top tumor clonotypes peaked at 2 weeks post-radiation. Without pretreatment biopsies, baseline tumor clonotype presence was undetermined.

The repertoire was sequenced with immunoSEQ multiplex PCR; TCRdb's copy has only in-frame clones and lacks some. This sample has about 58,000 clones, with around 78% found just once. The time point here: blood 2 weeks post-SBRT. Treatment given: 15 Gy SBRT to primary tumor, nephrectomy 4 weeks later. In regard to this clone: The antigen remains unidentified.

The sequenced sample was blood, obtained from a patient whose treatment included radiotherapy and nephrectomy. The TCR sequence derives from a man aged 55 to 70 with renal cell carcinoma. The chain recombines TRBV19 with TRBJ2-1; 7 bases align to TRBD2. This CDR3 reads CASRGLGYDEQFF. The CDR3 region has the DNA TGTGCCAGTAGAGGACTAGGTTACGATGAGCAGTTCTTC.